The rows below give T cell receptor beta chains drawn from one sample of a study of naive and memory T cell subsets. One entry per CDR3 protein results from TCRdb running MiXCR on the UMI-ligation and nested PCR reads. The sample carries around 160,000 distinct CDR3 sequences, about 18% recorded once. The material sequenced was naive CD4+ T cells from blood. Source of these receptors: a human donor in good health. Each CDR3 is given with its conserved first and last residue. Fields, in order: clone size, V gene, J gene, CDR3 protein. Some rows mark clone size as missing; the rest say once, few, many or name a class of expanded clone.

clone_size: few
v_call: TRBV5-4
j_call: TRBJ2-1
cdr3_aa: CASRLGLADNNEQFF

clone_size: few
v_call: TRBV20-1
j_call: TRBJ1-2
cdr3_aa: CSANSGAGGYTF

clone_size: NA
v_call: TRBV7-9
j_call: TRBJ2-2
cdr3_aa: CASSLVEVPRELFF

clone_size: NA
v_call: TRBV2
j_call: TRBJ2-1
cdr3_aa: CASSIGVSYNEQFF

clone_size: NA
v_call: TRBV4-2
j_call: TRBJ2-3
cdr3_aa: CASSQDVPRLRTDTQYF

clone_size: NA
v_call: TRBV12-3/TRBV12-4
j_call: TRBJ1-1
cdr3_aa: CASSARNGGGTEAFF

clone_size: NA
v_call: TRBV18
j_call: TRBJ2-5
cdr3_aa: CASSPGLAEQETQYF

clone_size: NA
v_call: TRBV6-5
j_call: TRBJ2-7
cdr3_aa: CASSPDRASTYEQYF

clone_size: many
v_call: TRBV20-1
j_call: TRBJ2-7
cdr3_aa: CSARAGTAQGEQYF

clone_size: few
v_call: TRBV4-1
j_call: TRBJ1-1
cdr3_aa: CASSQEGTGGRMNTEAFF

clone_size: NA
v_call: TRBV28
j_call: TRBJ2-4
cdr3_aa: CASTSGGPPNIQYF

clone_size: few
v_call: TRBV29-1
j_call: TRBJ2-3
cdr3_aa: CSAARLAATDTQYF

clone_size: many
v_call: TRBV7-9
j_call: TRBJ2-7
cdr3_aa: CASSPQTRAHEQYF

clone_size: many
v_call: TRBV29-1
j_call: TRBJ2-3
cdr3_aa: CSVERGGPTDTQYF

clone_size: NA
v_call: TRBV19
j_call: TRBJ1-5
cdr3_aa: CASSIRGQGLGSNQPQHF

clone_size: NA
v_call: TRBV20-1
j_call: TRBJ2-5
cdr3_aa: CSAGKWAQETQYF

clone_size: few
v_call: TRBV6-5
j_call: TRBJ1-5
cdr3_aa: CASRRGTANQPQHF

clone_size: NA
v_call: TRBV20-1
j_call: TRBJ2-1
cdr3_aa: CSARGSGGPNEQFF

clone_size: NA
v_call: TRBV7-9
j_call: TRBJ2-2
cdr3_aa: CASSPVASGPTGELFF

clone_size: few
v_call: TRBV10-3
j_call: TRBJ1-6
cdr3_aa: CAISKQGAEDSPLHF

clone_size: few
v_call: TRBV10-3
j_call: TRBJ2-7
cdr3_aa: CAISARELSPEQYF

clone_size: NA
v_call: TRBV7-3
j_call: TRBJ2-2
cdr3_aa: CASSPGGTGADTGELFF

clone_size: NA
v_call: TRBV7-2
j_call: TRBJ2-1
cdr3_aa: CASSPAGASYNEQFF

clone_size: few
v_call: TRBV6-1
j_call: TRBJ1-2
cdr3_aa: CASSERVNYGYTF

clone_size: NA
v_call: TRBV20-1
j_call: TRBJ1-2
cdr3_aa: CSASDPANYGYTF

clone_size: NA
v_call: TRBV12-3/TRBV12-4
j_call: TRBJ2-2
cdr3_aa: CASSLAHSNTGELFF

clone_size: NA
v_call: TRBV15
j_call: TRBJ1-5
cdr3_aa: CATSRAGDLTWYSNQPQHF

clone_size: few
v_call: TRBV30
j_call: TRBJ1-5
cdr3_aa: CACSADSNQPQHF

clone_size: few
v_call: TRBV3-1
j_call: TRBJ1-1
cdr3_aa: CASSQGGITEAFF

clone_size: NA
v_call: TRBV24-1
j_call: TRBJ2-3
cdr3_aa: CATSDLHGQGGDTQYF

clone_size: many
v_call: TRBV6-5
j_call: TRBJ1-1
cdr3_aa: CASSYAGQTNTEAFF

clone_size: few
v_call: TRBV20-1
j_call: TRBJ2-3
cdr3_aa: CSARVAALAGVGDTQYF

clone_size: few
v_call: TRBV6-2/TRBV6-3
j_call: TRBJ2-5
cdr3_aa: CASSYWLAGDQETQYF

clone_size: many
v_call: TRBV30
j_call: TRBJ2-7
cdr3_aa: CAWSGGGYEQYF

clone_size: few
v_call: TRBV20-1
j_call: TRBJ2-1
cdr3_aa: CSARPTSGGNMIYEQFF

clone_size: few
v_call: TRBV5-1
j_call: TRBJ1-2
cdr3_aa: CASSLGANYGYTF

clone_size: NA
v_call: TRBV15
j_call: TRBJ2-7
cdr3_aa: CATKKGPKAYEQYF

clone_size: few
v_call: TRBV20-1
j_call: TRBJ1-1
cdr3_aa: CSARAIRTTEAFF

clone_size: few
v_call: TRBV7-8
j_call: TRBJ2-3
cdr3_aa: CASSLFGTSYTDTQYF

clone_size: few
v_call: TRBV3-1
j_call: TRBJ2-7
cdr3_aa: CASSQPPKEQYF

clone_size: NA
v_call: TRBV12-3/TRBV12-4
j_call: TRBJ2-5
cdr3_aa: CASSSDRGETQYF

clone_size: NA
v_call: TRBV2
j_call: TRBJ2-3
cdr3_aa: CASRPGLASTDTQYF

clone_size: NA
v_call: TRBV12-3/TRBV12-4
j_call: TRBJ1-2
cdr3_aa: CASGGGEGYTF

clone_size: few
v_call: TRBV7-2
j_call: TRBJ2-1
cdr3_aa: CASSLGGLAGNEQFF

clone_size: NA
v_call: TRBV5-5
j_call: TRBJ2-1
cdr3_aa: CASQGPSSYNEQFF

clone_size: NA
v_call: TRBV5-6
j_call: TRBJ2-1
cdr3_aa: CASSRIGQLNTNEQFF

clone_size: few
v_call: TRBV2
j_call: TRBJ2-1
cdr3_aa: CASRELAGGYNEQFF

clone_size: NA
v_call: TRBV4-1
j_call: TRBJ1-1
cdr3_aa: CASSPYRDSVSMNTEAFF

clone_size: NA
v_call: TRBV29-1
j_call: TRBJ1-2
cdr3_aa: CSVPLGSLCGYGYTF

clone_size: few
v_call: TRBV27
j_call: TRBJ2-2
cdr3_aa: CASSQQGARAGELFF

clone_size: many
v_call: TRBV7-2
j_call: TRBJ2-3
cdr3_aa: CASSLADTQYF

clone_size: NA
v_call: TRBV20-1
j_call: TRBJ2-7
cdr3_aa: CSGYRGYTYEQYF

clone_size: few
v_call: TRBV18
j_call: TRBJ1-2
cdr3_aa: CASSPPGQAGGYTF

clone_size: NA
v_call: TRBV6-5
j_call: TRBJ1-3
cdr3_aa: CASRRGSGNTIYF

clone_size: few
v_call: TRBV28
j_call: TRBJ1-5
cdr3_aa: CASSFGQKYQPQHF